This T cell receptor (beta chain) was found in a study of blood T cell repertoires in COVID-19. On the study more broadly: Nucleic acid was either cDNA or gDNA, and it came from T cells, B-cell-depleted T cells, or PBMCs.

Source study methods: From reference gene primer amplification, estimates of nucleated cell counts were derived. TCRdb's copy holds only in-frame clones and misses some; the assay was immunoSEQ multiplex PCR. That table is the source of V, J and clone size, and D and trimming were worked out from the DNA. This sample has around 150,000 clones, with more than 80% found just once. Enrolled during active infection, Seattle patients were then followed longitudinally. The CDR3 runs to 15 residues. The trim removed 3 bases at V and 5 bases at J, leaving 6 bases unmatched. Germline assignment: CDR1 LNHDA and CDR2 SQIVND (reference sequence).

V and J are TRBV19 and TRBJ2-7; 11 positions match TRBD1. The sequenced material came from peripheral blood. This clonotype was sampled from a woman between 55 and 75 years old with COVID-19, enrolled during active disease. The DNA for the CDR3 is TGTGCCAGTAGTATGGGACAGGGGGGTCGGGACGAGCAGTACTTC. This sequence encodes CASSMGQGGRDEQYF. The full variable domain, in which reference TRBV19 and TRBJ2-7 provide the parts outside the CDR3, is DGGITQSPKYLFRKEGQNVTLSCEQNLNHDAMYWYRQDPGQGLRLIYYSQIVNDFQKGDIAEGYSVSREKKESFPLTVTSAQKNPTAFYLCASSMGQGGRDEQYFGPGTRLTVT.